Described below is a single T cell receptor beta chain sequence and its context. Trimming took off 4 bases at V and 4 bases at J, with 18 bases between the two ends. Per the germline V gene, CDR1 is SGDLS and CDR2 is YYNGEE. CDR3 length: 16 residues. The sample is drawn from a study of CD8 T cells in Susac syndrome. The RNA, 0.5 to 1 ug, was put through reverse transcription using random hexamers. TCRdb processed the immunoSEQ multiplex PCR reads anew with MiXCR; each CDR3 protein has one entry. In the table there are around 170,000 distinct CDR3 sequences, about 94% of which are singletons. The chain has TRBV9 and TRBJ1-3; a possible D gene is TRBD1 (5 bases). This clonotype originated in a human donor with Susac syndrome. The specimen sequenced was CD4+ T cells from PBMCs. The CDR3 bases are TGTGCCAGCAGCACCATATCCCAGGGAGTAGGAAACACCATATATTTT. Translation: CASSTISQGVGNTIYF.